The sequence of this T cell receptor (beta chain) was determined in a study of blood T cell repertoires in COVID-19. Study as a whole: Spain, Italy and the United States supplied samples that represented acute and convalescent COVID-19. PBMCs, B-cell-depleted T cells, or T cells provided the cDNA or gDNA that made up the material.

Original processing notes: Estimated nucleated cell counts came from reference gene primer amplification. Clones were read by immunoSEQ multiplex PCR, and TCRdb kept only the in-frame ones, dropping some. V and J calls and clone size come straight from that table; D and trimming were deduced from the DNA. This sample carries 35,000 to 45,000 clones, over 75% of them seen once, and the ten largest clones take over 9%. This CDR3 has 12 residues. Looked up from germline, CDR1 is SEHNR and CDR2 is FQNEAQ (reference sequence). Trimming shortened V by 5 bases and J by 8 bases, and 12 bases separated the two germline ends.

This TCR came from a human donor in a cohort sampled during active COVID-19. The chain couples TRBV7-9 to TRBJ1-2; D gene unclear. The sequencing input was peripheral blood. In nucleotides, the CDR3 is TGTGCCAGCAGCCCAAGTGAGTCAGGCTACACCTTC. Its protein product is CASSPSESGYTF.